This T cell receptor beta chain was observed in a study of T cell responses to AZD1222 COVID-19 vaccine. Study-level information: Second doses were pooled across both intervals (about 4 or about 12 weeks).

For this clone: Its antigen remains unidentified.

Study-wide results and limits: Repertoire sampling happened only post peak T cell response. It was only 6 or 7 AZD1222 recipients who were seropositive at baseline.

Germline V CDR1 and CDR2: KGHSH, LQKENI. The germline V and J ends were trimmed by 5 bases and 0 bases, with 4 bases remaining between them. This CDR3 comprises 12 residues. This table comes from immunoSEQ multiplex PCR, and its TCRdb copy is limited to in-frame clones, with some not included. Altogether 150,000 to 200,000 clones are present, approximately 92% being singletons, with the ten largest covering 2.3%. This receptor was obtained from an adult in good health. The rearrangement joins TRBV18 to TRBJ2-5; D gene ambiguous. Specimen: peripheral blood, collected on day 0 of AZD1222 vaccination. The CDR3 is CASSANQETQYF. The DNA for the CDR3 is TGTGCCAGCTCAGCCAACCAAGAGACCCAGTACTTC. Variable domain in full (rest from reference TRBV18 and TRBJ2-5): NAGVMQNPRHLVRRRGQEARLRCSPMKGHSHVYWYRQLPEEGLKFMVYLQKENIIDESGMPKERFSAEFPKEGPSILRIQQVVRGDSAAYFCASSANQETQYFGPGTRLLVL.